This T cell receptor beta chain appears in the sequencing data of a study of cytomegalovirus exposure and HLA in healthy donors. Vbeta (60) and Jbeta (13) primers were used in the PCR. Sequenced by immunoSEQ multiplex PCR; TCRdb stores in-frame clones only, minus some. The sample yields 90,000 to 150,000 clones, around 60% seen once. What was sequenced was PBMCs. The TCR sequence derives from a man aged 35 to 55 in good health and CMV-seropositive.

The CDR3 sequence is CASETGGSGANVLTF. The CDR3 DNA sequence: TGTGCCAGCGAGACAGGTGGCTCTGGGGCCAACGTCCTGACTTTC. This chain uses TRBV6-1 with TRBJ2-6; maybe TRBD1 (6 bases). Germline V lookup: CDR1 MNHNS, CDR2 SASEGT. Trimming left V 8 bases short and J 0 bases short, with 11 bases between. CDR3 size: 15 residues.